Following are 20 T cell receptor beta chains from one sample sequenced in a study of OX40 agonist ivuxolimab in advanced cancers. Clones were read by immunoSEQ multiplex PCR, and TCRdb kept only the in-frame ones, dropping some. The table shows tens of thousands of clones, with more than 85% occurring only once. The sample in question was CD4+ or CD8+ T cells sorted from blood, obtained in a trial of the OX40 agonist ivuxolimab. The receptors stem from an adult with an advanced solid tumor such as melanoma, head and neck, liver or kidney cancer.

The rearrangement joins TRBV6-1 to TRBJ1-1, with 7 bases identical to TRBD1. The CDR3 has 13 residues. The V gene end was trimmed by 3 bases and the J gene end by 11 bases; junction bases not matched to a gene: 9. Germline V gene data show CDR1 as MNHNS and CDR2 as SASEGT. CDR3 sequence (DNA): TGTGCCAGCAGTGAGCACCCGACAGGGTGGGCTTTCTTT. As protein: CASSEHPTGWAFF.

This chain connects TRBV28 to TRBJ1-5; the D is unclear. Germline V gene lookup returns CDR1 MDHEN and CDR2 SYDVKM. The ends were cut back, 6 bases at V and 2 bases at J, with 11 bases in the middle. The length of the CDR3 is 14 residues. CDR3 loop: CASRKALGNQPQHF. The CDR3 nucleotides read TGTGCCAGCAGAAAGGCCCTCGGCAATCAGCCCCAGCATTTT.

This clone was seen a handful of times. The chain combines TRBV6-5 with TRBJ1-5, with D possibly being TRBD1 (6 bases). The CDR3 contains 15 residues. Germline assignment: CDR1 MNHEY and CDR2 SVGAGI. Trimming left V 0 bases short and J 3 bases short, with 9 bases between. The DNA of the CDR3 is TGTGCCAGCAGTTACTCGGGACAATCCAATCAGCCCCAGCATTTT. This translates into CASSYSGQSNQPQHF.

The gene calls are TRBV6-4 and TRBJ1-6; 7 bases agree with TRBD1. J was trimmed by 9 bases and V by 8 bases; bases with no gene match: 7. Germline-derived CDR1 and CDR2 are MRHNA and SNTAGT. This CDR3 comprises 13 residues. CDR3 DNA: TGTGCCAGCGGACAGGCCGAAGGTTCACCCCTCCACTTT. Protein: CASGQAEGSPLHF.

In nucleotides, the CDR3 is TGTGCCAGCGCTAGGGGGCATAATGAAAAACTGTTTTTT. Translated: CASARGHNEKLFF. The genes are TRBV6-5 and TRBJ1-4, with 7 bases fitting TRBD1. CDR1 MNHEY and CDR2 SVGAGI come from the germline V gene. This CDR3 contains 13 residues. V lost 8 bases and J lost 4; bases outside the gene matches: 4.

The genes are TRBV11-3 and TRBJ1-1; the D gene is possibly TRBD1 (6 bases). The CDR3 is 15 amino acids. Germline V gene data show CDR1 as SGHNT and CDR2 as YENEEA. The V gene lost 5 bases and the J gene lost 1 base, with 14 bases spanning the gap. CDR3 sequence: CASSLRSDRNTEAFF. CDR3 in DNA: TGTGCCAGCAGCCTCAGGTCGGACAGGAACACTGAAGCTTTCTTT.

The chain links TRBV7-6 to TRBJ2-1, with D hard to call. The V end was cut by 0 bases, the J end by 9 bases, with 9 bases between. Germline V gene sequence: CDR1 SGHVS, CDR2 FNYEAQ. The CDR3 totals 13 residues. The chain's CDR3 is CASSLAQSGEQFF. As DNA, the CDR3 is TGTGCCAGCAGCTTAGCCCAATCCGGTGAGCAGTTCTTC.

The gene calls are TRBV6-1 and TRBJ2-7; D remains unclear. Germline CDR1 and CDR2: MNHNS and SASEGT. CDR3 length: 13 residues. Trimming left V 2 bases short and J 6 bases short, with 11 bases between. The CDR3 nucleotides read TGTGCCAGCAGTGAAAACGTGAGGATCGAGCAGTACTTC. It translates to CASSENVRIEQYF.

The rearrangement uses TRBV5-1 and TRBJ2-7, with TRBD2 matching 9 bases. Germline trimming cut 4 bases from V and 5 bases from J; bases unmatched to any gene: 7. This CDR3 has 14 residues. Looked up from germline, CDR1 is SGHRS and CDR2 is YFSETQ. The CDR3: CASSPLAGEDEQYF. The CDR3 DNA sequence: TGCGCCAGCAGCCCGTTAGCGGGAGAGGACGAGCAGTACTTC. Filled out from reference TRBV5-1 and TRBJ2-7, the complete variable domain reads KAGVTQTPRYLIKTRGQQVTLSCSPISGHRSVSWYQQTPGQGLQFLFEYFSETQRNKGNFPGRFSGRQFSNSRSEMNVSTLELGDSALYLCASSPLAGEDEQYFGPGTRLTVT.

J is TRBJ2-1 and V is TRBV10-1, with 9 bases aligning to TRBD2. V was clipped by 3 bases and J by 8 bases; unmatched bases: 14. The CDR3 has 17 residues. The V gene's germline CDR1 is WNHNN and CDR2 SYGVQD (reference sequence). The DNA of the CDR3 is TGCGCCAGCAGTGATTCTATAGCGGGAGCGGGGGTGTATGAGCAGTTCTTC. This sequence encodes CASSDSIAGAGVYEQFF.

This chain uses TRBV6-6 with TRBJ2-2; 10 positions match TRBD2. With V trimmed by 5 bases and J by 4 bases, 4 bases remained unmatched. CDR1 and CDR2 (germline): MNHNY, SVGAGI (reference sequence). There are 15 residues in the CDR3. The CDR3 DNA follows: TGTGCCAGCAGTAGCGGGGGGGCTAGCACCGGGGAGCTGTTTTTT. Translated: CASSSGGASTGELFF.

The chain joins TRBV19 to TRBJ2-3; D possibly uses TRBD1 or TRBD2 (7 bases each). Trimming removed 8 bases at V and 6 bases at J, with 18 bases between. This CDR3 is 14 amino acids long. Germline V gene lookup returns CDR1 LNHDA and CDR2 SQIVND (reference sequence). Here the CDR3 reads CASRRSQGGDTQYF. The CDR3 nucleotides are TGTGCCAGTCGCCGTAGTCAGGGGGGGGATACGCAGTATTTT. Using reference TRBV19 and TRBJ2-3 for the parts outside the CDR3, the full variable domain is DGGITQSPKYLFRKEGQNVTLSCEQNLNHDAMYWYRQDPGQGLRLIYYSQIVNDFQKGDIAEGYSVSREKKESFPLTVTSAQKNPTAFYLCASRRSQGGDTQYFGPGTRLTVL.

The CDR3 is CASSSPTSGSSPYNEQFF. CDR3 nucleotides: TGTGCCAGCAGCTCCCCCACTAGCGGGAGTAGCCCCTACAATGAGCAGTTCTTC. The chain couples TRBV7-3 to TRBJ2-1; 11 nucleotides agree with TRBD2. This CDR3 has 18 amino acids. The junction had 10 bases not matched to a gene; V was cut back by 4 bases and J by 2 bases. Germline V gene data show CDR1 as SGHTA and CDR2 as FQGTGA.

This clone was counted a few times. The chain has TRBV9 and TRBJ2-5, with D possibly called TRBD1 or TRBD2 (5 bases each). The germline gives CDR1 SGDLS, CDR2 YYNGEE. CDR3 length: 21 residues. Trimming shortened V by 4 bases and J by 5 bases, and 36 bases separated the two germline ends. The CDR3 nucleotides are TGTGCCAGCAGCCCACCTTCGACGGGGTCGTTCGGGACCCGGATTTTGGAGACCCAGTACTTC. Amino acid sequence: CASSPPSTGSFGTRILETQYF.

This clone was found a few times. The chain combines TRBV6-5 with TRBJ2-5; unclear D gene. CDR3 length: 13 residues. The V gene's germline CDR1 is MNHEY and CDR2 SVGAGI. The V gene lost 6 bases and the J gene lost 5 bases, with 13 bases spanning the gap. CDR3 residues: CASSLLDGETQYF. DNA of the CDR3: TGTGCCAGCAGCCTACTTGATGGGGAGACCCAGTACTTC.

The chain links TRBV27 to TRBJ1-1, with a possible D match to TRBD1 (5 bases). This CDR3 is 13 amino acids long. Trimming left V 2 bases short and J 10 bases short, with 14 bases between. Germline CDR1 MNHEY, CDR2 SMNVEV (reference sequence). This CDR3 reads CASSLAGRASAFF. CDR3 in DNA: TGTGCCAGCAGTTTAGCAGGGCGCGCCTCAGCTTTCTTT.

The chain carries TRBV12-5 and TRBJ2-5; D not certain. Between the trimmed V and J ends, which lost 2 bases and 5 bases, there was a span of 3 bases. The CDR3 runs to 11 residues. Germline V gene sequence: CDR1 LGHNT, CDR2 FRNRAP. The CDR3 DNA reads TGTGCTAGTGGTTTGTCGGAGACCCAGTACTTC. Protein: CASGLSETQYF.

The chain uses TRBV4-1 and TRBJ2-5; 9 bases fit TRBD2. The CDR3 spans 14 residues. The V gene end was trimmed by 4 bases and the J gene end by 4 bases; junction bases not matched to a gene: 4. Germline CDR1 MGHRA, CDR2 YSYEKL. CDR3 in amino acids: CASSRVTSGETQYF. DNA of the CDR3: TGCGCCAGCAGCCGAGTGACTAGCGGAGAGACCCAGTACTTC.

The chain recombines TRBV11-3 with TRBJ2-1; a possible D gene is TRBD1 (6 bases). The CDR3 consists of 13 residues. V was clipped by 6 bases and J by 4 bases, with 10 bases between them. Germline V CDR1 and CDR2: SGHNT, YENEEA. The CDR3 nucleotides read TGTGCCAGCAGTTCCGGGACATACAATGAGCAGTTCTTC. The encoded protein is CASSSGTYNEQFF.

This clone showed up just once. Written as DNA, the CDR3 is TGTGCCAGCAGAAGGACAGGGGGCAGTGAAAAACTGTTTTTT. This gives the protein CASRRTGGSEKLFF. The genes are TRBV6-5 and TRBJ1-4; 11 bases are shared with TRBD1. J gave up 7 bases and V 6 bases, and 4 bases lay outside the gene matches. This CDR3 is built from 14 residues. CDR1 and CDR2 (germline): MNHEY, SVGAGI.